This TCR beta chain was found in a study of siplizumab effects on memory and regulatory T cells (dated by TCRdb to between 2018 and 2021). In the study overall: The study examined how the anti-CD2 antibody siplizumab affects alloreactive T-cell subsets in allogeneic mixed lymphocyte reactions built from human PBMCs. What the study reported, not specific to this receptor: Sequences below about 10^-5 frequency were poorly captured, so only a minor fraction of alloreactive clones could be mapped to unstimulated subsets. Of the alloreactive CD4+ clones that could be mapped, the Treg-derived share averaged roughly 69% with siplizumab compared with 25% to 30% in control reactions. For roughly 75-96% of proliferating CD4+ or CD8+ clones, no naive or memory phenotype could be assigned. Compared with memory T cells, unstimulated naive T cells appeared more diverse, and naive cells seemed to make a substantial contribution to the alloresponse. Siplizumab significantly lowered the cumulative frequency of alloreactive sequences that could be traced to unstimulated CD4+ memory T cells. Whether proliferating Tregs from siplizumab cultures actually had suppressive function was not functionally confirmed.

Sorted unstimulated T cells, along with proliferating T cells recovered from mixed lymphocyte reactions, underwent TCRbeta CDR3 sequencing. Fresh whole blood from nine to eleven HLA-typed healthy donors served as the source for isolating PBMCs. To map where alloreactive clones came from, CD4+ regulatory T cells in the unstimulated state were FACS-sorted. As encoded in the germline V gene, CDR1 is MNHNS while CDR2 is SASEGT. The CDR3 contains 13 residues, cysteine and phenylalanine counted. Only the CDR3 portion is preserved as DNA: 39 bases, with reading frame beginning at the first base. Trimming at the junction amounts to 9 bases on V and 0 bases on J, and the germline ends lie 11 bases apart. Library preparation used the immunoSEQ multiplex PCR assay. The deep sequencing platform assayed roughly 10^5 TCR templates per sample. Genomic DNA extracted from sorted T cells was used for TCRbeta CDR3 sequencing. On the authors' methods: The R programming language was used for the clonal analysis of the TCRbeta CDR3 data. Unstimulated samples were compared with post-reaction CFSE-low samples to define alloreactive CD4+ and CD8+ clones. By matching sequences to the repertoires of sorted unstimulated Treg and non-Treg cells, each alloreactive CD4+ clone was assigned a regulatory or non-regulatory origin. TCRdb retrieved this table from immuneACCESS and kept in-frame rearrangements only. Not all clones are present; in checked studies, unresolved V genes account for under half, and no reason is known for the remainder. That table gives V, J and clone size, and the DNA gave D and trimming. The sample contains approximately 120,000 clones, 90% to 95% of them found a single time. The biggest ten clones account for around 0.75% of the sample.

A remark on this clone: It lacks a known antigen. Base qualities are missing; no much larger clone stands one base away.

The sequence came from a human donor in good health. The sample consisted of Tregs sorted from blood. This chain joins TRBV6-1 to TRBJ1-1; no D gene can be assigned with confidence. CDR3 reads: CASYPRMNTEAFF. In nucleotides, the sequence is TGTGCCAGTTATCCGAGAATGAACACTGAAGCTTTCTTT.